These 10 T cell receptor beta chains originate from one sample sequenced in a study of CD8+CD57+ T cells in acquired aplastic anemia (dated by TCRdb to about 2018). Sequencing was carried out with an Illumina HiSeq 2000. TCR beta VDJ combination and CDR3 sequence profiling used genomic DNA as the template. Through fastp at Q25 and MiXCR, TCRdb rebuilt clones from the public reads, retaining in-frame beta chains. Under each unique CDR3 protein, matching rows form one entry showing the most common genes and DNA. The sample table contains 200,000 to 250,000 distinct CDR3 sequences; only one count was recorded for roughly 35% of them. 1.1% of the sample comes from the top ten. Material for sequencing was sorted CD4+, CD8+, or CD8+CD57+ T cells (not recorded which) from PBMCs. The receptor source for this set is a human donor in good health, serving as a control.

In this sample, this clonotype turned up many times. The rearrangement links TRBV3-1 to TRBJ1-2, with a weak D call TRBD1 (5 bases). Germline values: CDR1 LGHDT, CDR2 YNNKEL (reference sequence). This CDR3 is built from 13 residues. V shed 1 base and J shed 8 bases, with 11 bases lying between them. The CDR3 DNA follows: TGTGCCAGCAGCCAAGGGACACTGTGGGGCTACACCTTC. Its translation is CASSQGTLWGYTF.

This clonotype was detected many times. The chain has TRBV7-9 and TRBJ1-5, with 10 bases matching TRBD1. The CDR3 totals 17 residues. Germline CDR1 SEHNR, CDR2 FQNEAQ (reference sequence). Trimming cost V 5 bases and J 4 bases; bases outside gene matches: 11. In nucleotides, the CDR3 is TGTGCCAGCAGCCCGTACGGGACAGGGGTCTATAATCAGCCCCAGCATTTT. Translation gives CASSPYGTGVYNQPQHF.

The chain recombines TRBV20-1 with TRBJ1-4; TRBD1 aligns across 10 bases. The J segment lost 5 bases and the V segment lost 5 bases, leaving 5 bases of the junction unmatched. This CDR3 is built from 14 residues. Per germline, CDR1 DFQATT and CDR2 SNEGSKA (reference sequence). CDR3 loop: CSAGQGGPNEKLFF. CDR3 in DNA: TGCAGTGCTGGACAGGGGGGGCCCAATGAAAAACTGTTTTTT.

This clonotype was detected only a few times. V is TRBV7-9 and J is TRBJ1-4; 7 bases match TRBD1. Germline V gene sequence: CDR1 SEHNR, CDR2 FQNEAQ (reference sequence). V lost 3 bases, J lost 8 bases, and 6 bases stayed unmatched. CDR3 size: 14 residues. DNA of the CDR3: TGTGCCAGCAGCTTGAGGGGGCGAGACGAAAAACTGTTTTTT. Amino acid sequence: CASSLRGRDEKLFF.

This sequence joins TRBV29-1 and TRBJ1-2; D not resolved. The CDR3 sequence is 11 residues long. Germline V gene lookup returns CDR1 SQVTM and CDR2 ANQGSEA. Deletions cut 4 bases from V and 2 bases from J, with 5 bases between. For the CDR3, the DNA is TGCAGCGTTGGGAACAACTATGGCTACACCTTC. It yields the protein CSVGNNYGYTF.

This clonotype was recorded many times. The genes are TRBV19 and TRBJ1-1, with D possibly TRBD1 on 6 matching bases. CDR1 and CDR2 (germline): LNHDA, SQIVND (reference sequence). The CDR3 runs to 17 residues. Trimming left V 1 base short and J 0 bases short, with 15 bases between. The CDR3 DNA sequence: TGTGCCAGTAGTATAGTAGGGGGACAAAGCATGAACACTGAAGCTTTCTTT. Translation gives CASSIVGGQSMNTEAFF.

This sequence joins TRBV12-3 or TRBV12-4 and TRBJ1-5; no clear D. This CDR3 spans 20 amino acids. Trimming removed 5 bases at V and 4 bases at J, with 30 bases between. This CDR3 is CASSPGRRYSEARWNQPQHF. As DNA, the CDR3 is TGTGCCAGCAGTCCCGGACGTCGTTATAGCGAGGCGAGATGGAATCAGCCCCAGCATTTT.

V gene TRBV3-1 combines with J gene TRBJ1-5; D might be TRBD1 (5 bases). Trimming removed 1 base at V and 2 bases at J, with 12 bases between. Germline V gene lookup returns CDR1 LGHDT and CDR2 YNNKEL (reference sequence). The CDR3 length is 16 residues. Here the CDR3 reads CASSQGKGLGNQPQHF. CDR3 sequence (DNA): TGTGCCAGCAGCCAAGGGAAGGGACTAGGCAATCAGCCCCAGCATTTT.

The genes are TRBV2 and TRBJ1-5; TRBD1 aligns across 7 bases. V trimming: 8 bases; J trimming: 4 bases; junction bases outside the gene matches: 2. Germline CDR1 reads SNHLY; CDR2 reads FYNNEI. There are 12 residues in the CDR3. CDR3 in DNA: TGTGCCAGCGGGACAGCTAATCAGCCCCAGCATTTT. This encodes CASGTANQPQHF.

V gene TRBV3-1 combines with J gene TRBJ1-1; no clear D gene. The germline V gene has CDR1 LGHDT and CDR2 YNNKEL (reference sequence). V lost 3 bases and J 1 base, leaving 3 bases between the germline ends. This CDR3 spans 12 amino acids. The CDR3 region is CASSQANTEAFF. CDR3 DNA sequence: TGTGCCAGCAGCCAGGCGAACACTGAAGCTTTCTTT.